Listed below are T cell receptor beta chains from one sample, sequenced in a study of identical twins. TCRdb reprocessed the 5' RACE reads with MiXCR, giving one entry per CDR3 protein. The sample gives 500,000 to 650,000 distinct CDR3 sequences, around 7.5% of which show up once; roughly 1.6% is in the top ten. The sample was also reused in another study, on yellow fever vaccine responses in identical twins.

The source material was PBMCs. The origin of the receptors is a woman aged 18-35 years in good health. Both conserved end residues are part of each CDR3. D genes are given only for firm matches.

v_gene	d_gene	j_gene	CDR3aa
TRBV19	TRBD1	TRBJ2-1	CASKPDRGQYNEQFF
TRBV5-1	TRBD1	TRBJ2-2	CASSETGVTGELFF
TRBV5-1	TRBD2	TRBJ2-2	CASSLTGLAGVGTGELFF
TRBV20-1	NA	TRBJ2-1	CSAQRGSSYNEQFF
TRBV7-2	NA	TRBJ2-1	CASSLVTSPDNEQFF
TRBV24-1	TRBD2	TRBJ2-2	CATSDPSGVNTGELFF
TRBV12-3/TRBV12-4	NA	TRBJ2-1	CASSFISSWHEQFF
TRBV2	TRBD1	TRBJ2-1	CASYRDSYNEQFF
TRBV28	TRBD2	TRBJ2-2	CASSPLDGTSGTGELFF
TRBV10-3	NA	TRBJ2-6	CAISDRPPGANVLTF
TRBV7-9	NA	TRBJ2-1	CASSLSGLSYEQFF
TRBV6-6	NA	TRBJ2-3	CASSTDSTDTQYF
TRBV11-3	NA	TRBJ1-1	CASSLEGVLAFF
TRBV24-1	TRBD2	TRBJ2-1	CATSGGLATSYNEQFF
TRBV9	NA	TRBJ1-1	CASSVEGDGVRAFF
TRBV20-1	NA	TRBJ2-7	CSATEGEPYEQYF
TRBV10-3	NA	TRBJ2-6	CAISEPLWANVLTF
TRBV20-1	NA	TRBJ2-5	CSARGLPLNRDQETQYF
TRBV29-1	TRBD2	TRBJ2-1	CSTREAGGPPEQFF
TRBV7-8	NA	TRBJ2-7	CASSLETTPYEQYF
TRBV11-2	NA	TRBJ1-1	CAAGRDTEAFF
TRBV5-6	TRBD1	TRBJ1-2	CASSLVLQGARVHGYTF
TRBV3-1	TRBD2	TRBJ2-1	CASSLGLAANEQFF
TRBV6-1	NA	TRBJ2-6	CASTQGLSGANVLTF
TRBV5-1	TRBD2	TRBJ2-7	CASSLRREAGRYEQYF
TRBV29-1	NA	TRBJ2-7	CSGTGTSAYEQYF
TRBV29-1	NA	TRBJ2-1	CSVPQGDEQFF
TRBV2	TRBD2	TRBJ2-1	CASSDIGTSGNNEQFF
TRBV24-1	NA	TRBJ2-7	CATSDAGQPLGQYF
TRBV2	TRBD2	TRBJ2-7	CASRVTSGGSYEQYF
TRBV28	TRBD1	TRBJ2-7	CASSFIQPNRGRGEQYF
TRBV6-1	NA	TRBJ2-1	CASQGGLVDNEQFF